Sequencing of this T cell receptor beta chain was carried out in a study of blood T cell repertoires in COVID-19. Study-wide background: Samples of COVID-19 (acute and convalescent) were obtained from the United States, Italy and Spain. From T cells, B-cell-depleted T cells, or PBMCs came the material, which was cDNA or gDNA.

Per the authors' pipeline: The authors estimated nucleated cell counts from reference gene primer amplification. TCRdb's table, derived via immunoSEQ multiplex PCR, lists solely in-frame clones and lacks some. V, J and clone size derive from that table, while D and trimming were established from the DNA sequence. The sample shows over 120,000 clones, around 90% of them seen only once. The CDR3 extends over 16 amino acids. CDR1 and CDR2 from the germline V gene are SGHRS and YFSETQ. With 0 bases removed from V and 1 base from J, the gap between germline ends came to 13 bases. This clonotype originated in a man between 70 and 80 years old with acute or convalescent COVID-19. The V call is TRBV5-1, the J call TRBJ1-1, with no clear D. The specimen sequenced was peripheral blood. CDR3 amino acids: CASSLGAGRRNTEAFF. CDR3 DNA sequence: TGCGCCAGCAGCTTGGGGGCGGGGAGGAGGAACACTGAAGCTTTCTTT.